This TCR beta chain was found in a study of T cells in Graves' hyperthyroidism and ophthalmopathy. This clonotype turned up a few times. CDR3 length: 14 amino acids. V was shortened by 5 bases and J by 3 bases, with 14 bases between the two germline ends. Germline V gives CDR1 MNHNS, CDR2 SASEGT. The investigators amplified TCR beta CDR3 regions from RNA transcripts. The TCR CDR3 first-round RT-PCR relied on the HTBI primer set. TCRdb called the multiplex PCR reads again in MiXCR, with one record for every CDR3 protein. The data show 350,000 to 400,000 distinct CDR3 sequences, more than 13% seen once. The sequence derives from a woman in her twenties or thirties with Graves' hyperthyroidism. Sample: blood. The chain has TRBV6-1 and TRBJ2-7; D is unclear. This CDR3 reads CASSQGSAIYEQYF. CDR3 nucleotides: TGTGCCAGCAGTCAAGGGTCTGCGATCTACGAGCAGTACTTC.